This T cell receptor beta chain was observed in a study of blood T cell repertoires in COVID-19. Study details: The study drew acute and convalescent COVID-19 samples from the United States, Italy and Spain. In each case, the material was cDNA or gDNA derived from T cells, B-cell-depleted T cells, or PBMCs.

This clone was found a few times. In the authors' methods: Amplification of reference gene primers was used by the study to estimate nucleated cell counts. Measured with immunoSEQ multiplex PCR; TCRdb has only the in-frame clones, and not every one. The V and J calls and clone size come from that table; D and trimming were worked out from the DNA. The profile shows about 160,000 clones, 60% to 85% of them singletons. V lost 3 bases and J lost 2, with 17 bases in between. The CDR3 spans 17 residues. Germline CDR1 reads SGHVS; CDR2 reads FQNEAQ. This chain joins TRBV7-8 and TRBJ1-5; no firm D call. The specimen was peripheral blood. This clonotype was obtained from a man in his sixties with acute or convalescent COVID-19. The CDR3 DNA is TGTGCCAGCAGCTTGGGGTTGCGCGGGGAGGGCAATCAGCCCCAGCATTTT. It specifies CASSLGLRGEGNQPQHF.